A single TCR beta chain is shown here with its context. What it recognizes is unknown. TCR cDNA molecules were tagged individually, and each one carried a unique molecular identifier. TCRdb independently ran MiXCR on the 5' RACE reads; one entry per CDR3 protein. Of 50,000 to 65,000 distinct CDR3 sequences in the sample, more than 7% were seen once. The sample originates from a study of spatial heterogeneity in lung cancer. Study-wide context: Among detected sequences, beta-chain ones consistently exceeded alpha-chain ones in number. Study results and caveats: Relative to follow-up, resection was when ubiquitous expanded tumor TCRs appeared more in blood.

CDR1 LGHNT and CDR2 FRNRAP come from the germline V gene. Trimming shortened V by 4 bases and J by 4 bases, and 9 bases separated the two germline ends. The CDR3 is 13 amino acids. Time point denoted: sample taken at primary tumor resection. Whole RNA obtained from tumor, nontumor lung or frozen PBMC underwent sequencing without sorting. The donors comprised approximately 75 untreated early-stage non-small cell lung cancer patients. Sequencing was performed on PBMCs, taken at surgery. This sequence joins TRBV12-5 and TRBJ2-3; D is uncertain. This sequence was found in a female donor with early-stage non-small cell lung cancer. The CDR3 region has the DNA TGTGCTAGTGGTTCCGATGGGTCAGATACGCAGTATTTT. Encoded protein: CASGSDGSDTQYF.